These T cell receptor beta chains were read from a single sample in a study of blood T cell repertoires in COVID-19. Produced via immunoSEQ multiplex PCR; TCRdb's table is partial and in-frame only. The top ten hold under 3% of the sample, which has about 250,000 clones, roughly nine tenths seen once. Sequenced material: PBMCs or T cells enriched from blood (not recorded which). These receptors were collected from a woman aged 18-29 years who had recovered from COVID-19. Each CDR3 is given with its conserved first and last residue. D genes are given only for firm matches. A clone size is listed for some rows: how often the clone was seen (once, few, many), or a class if it is expanded.

TRBV5-6	-	TRBJ1-5	-	CASSLAGGAQPQHF	TGTGCCAGCAGCTTGGCCGGGGGGGCTCAGCCCCAGCATTTT
TRBV3-1/TRBV3-2	-	TRBJ2-5	TRBD2	CASSPDASGVYQYQETQYF	TGTGCCAGCAGCCCCGATGCTAGCGGGGTTTACCAGTACCAAGAGACCCAGTACTTC
TRBV6-5	once	TRBJ2-1	TRBD2	CASSIHRGGYNEQFF	TGTGCCAGCAGTATCCATCGGGGGGGTTACAATGAGCAGTTCTTC
TRBV5-1	-	TRBJ1-4	TRBD1	CASSDRANEKLFF	TGCGCCAGCTCGGACAGGGCTAATGAAAAACTGTTTTTT
TRBV5-4	-	TRBJ2-5	TRBD2	CASGLAGLGETQYF	TGTGCCTCCGGCCTAGCGGGCCTGGGAGAGACCCAGTACTTC
TRBV2	-	TRBJ1-6	TRBD1	CASRGGTGDNSPLHF	TGTGCCAGCAGGGGGGGGACAGGGGATAACTCACCCCTCCACTTT
TRBV14	-	TRBJ1-6	-	CASSQEAENSPLHF	TGTGCCAGCAGCCAAGAGGCGGAGAATTCACCCCTCCACTTT
TRBV27	-	TRBJ1-5	TRBD1	CASKSIKGGDQPQHF	TGTGCCAGCAAATCGATCAAAGGGGGCGATCAGCCCCAGCATTTT
TRBV10-2	-	TRBJ1-2	-	CASSEWSANYGYTF	TGCGCCAGCAGTGAGTGGAGCGCCAACTATGGCTACACCTTC
TRBV14	-	TRBJ1-1	-	CASSQEETGIEAFF	TGTGCCAGCAGCCAAGAGGAAACAGGAATTGAAGCTTTCTTT
TRBV5-1	-	TRBJ2-7	TRBD1	CASSLIGQGSYEQYF	TGCGCCAGCAGCTTGATCGGACAGGGGTCCTACGAGCAGTACTTC
TRBV7-2	-	TRBJ1-4	-	CASSEQGLYNEKLFF	TGTGCCAGCAGCGAACAGGGTTTATACAATGAAAAACTGTTTTTT
TRBV29-1	once	TRBJ2-7	-	CSVEGRGLEQYF	TGCAGCGTTGAAGGGAGGGGTCTAGAGCAGTACTTC
TRBV15	-	TRBJ1-6	TRBD1	CATSRIDRDNSPLHF	TGTGCCACCAGCAGGATAGACAGGGACAATTCACCCCTCCACTTT
TRBV12-3/TRBV12-4	-	TRBJ2-5	TRBD2	CATSGGGETQYF	TGTGCCACGAGCGGGGGGGGTGAGACCCAGTACTTC
TRBV9	-	TRBJ1-3	TRBD1	CASSSSQGAGNTIYF	TGTGCCAGCAGCTCCTCACAGGGGGCTGGAAACACCATATATTTT
TRBV5-1	-	TRBJ2-1	TRBD2	CASSPGLAAYNEQFF	TGCGCCAGCAGCCCCGGACTAGCGGCTTACAATGAGCAGTTCTTC
TRBV7-9	-	TRBJ2-7	-	CASSETGYEQYF	TGTGCCAGCAGCGAAACAGGGTACGAGCAGTACTTC
TRBV24-1	few	TRBJ2-3	TRBD1	CATSDAGGAGHTQYF	TGTGCCACCAGTGATGCAGGGGGCGCCGGGCATACGCAGTATTTT
TRBV18	-	TRBJ1-1	-	CASSPGTNTEAFF	TGTGCCAGCTCACCTGGGACTAACACTGAAGCTTTCTTT
TRBV28	once	TRBJ2-1	TRBD2	CASSSGTSSEQFF	TGTGCCAGCAGCTCCGGGACTAGCAGTGAGCAGTTCTTC
TRBV6-5	-	TRBJ1-5	TRBD1	CASSSITGGNQPQHF	TGTGCCAGCAGTTCCATAACAGGGGGCAATCAGCCCCAGCATTTT
TRBV19	-	TRBJ2-3	TRBD1	CASSGGETDTQYF	TGTGCCAGTTCAGGGGGAGAGACAGATACGCAGTATTTT
TRBV3-1/TRBV3-2	-	TRBJ2-2	TRBD2	CASSPRLAGGELFF	TGTGCCAGCAGCCCGAGACTAGCCGGCGGGGAGCTGTTTTTT
TRBV28	once	TRBJ2-3	TRBD2	CASRPPTSGVSTDTQYF	TGTGCCAGCAGGCCACCGACTAGCGGGGTGAGCACAGATACGCAGTATTTT
TRBV28	-	TRBJ1-1	-	CASSFRIEAFF	TGTGCCAGCAGTTTCCGTATTGAAGCTTTCTTT
TRBV5-1	-	TRBJ1-4	TRBD1	CASSPPSGTGGEKLFF	TGCGCCAGCAGCCCGCCTTCCGGGACAGGGGGTGAAAAACTGTTTTTT
TRBV28	-	TRBJ1-5	-	CASSSRRGSNQPQHF	TGTGCCAGCAGTTCCCGGCGGGGCTCCAATCAGCCCCAGCATTTT
TRBV2	-	TRBJ1-6	-	CATQTGNNSPLHF	TGTGCCACCCAGACAGGAAATAATTCACCCCTCCACTTT
TRBV27	many	TRBJ1-1	-	CASSPRGGVSTEAFF	TGTGCCAGCAGTCCTCGGGGAGGGGTTAGCACTGAAGCTTTCTTT
TRBV28	-	TRBJ1-5	TRBD1	CASSADRGGWAQHF	TGTGCCAGCAGTGCAGACAGGGGAGGTTGGGCCCAGCATTTT
TRBV29-1	-	TRBJ2-7	TRBD1	CSVRTGSLYEQYF	TGCAGCGTTCGGACAGGCAGCCTCTACGAGCAGTACTTC
TRBV27	-	TRBJ1-6	-	CASSLGSYYNSPLHF	TGTGCCAGCAGTTTAGGCAGTTACTATAATTCACCCCTCCACTTT
TRBV18	-	TRBJ2-7	TRBD1	CASSPRQGDEQYF	TGTGCCAGCTCACCGAGACAGGGGGACGAGCAGTACTTC
TRBV28	-	TRBJ2-3	TRBD1	CASSLGLGDRVERVTDTQYF	TGTGCCAGCAGTTTAGGGTTAGGGGACAGGGTGGAGAGGGTCACAGATACGCAGTATTTT
TRBV12-3/TRBV12-4	-	TRBJ2-7	TRBD2	CASSGGGEQYF	TGTGCCAGCAGTGGCGGGGGGGAGCAGTACTTC
TRBV19	-	TRBJ2-2	TRBD2	CATGTSGAYTGELFF	TGTGCCACCGGGACTAGCGGGGCTTACACCGGGGAGCTGTTTTTT
TRBV28	-	TRBJ1-5	-	CASSFRGSNQPQHF	TGTGCCAGCAGTTTCCGGGGTAGCAATCAGCCCCAGCATTTT
TRBV5-1	-	TRBJ1-2	TRBD1	CASSLGTGGYGYTF	TGCGCCAGCAGCTTGGGGACAGGGGGCTATGGCTACACCTTC